One T cell receptor (beta chain) is described in this entry. As yet, its antigen is unknown. A single base separates this from a much larger clone, so it may be a read error. CDR1 is DFQATT, CDR2 SNEGSKA, per germline (reference sequence). The CDR3 consists of 15 residues. V was clipped by 6 bases and J by 6 bases, with 24 bases between them. This sample is part of a study of Graves' ophthalmopathy and Graves' hyperthyroidism. Study summary: Sampling took place at initial diagnosis, with peripheral blood obtained before any treatment. Overall study findings and caveats: In blood appeared most of the expanded thyroid clonotypes whose frequency exceeded 0.001. Built on 13 signatures, a model told ophthalmopathy apart from stable hyperthyroidism with roughly 88% sensitivity and approximately 80% specificity.

The study excluded patients with other autoimmune diseases, uncontrolled infections, pregnancy or lactation. The authors amplified TCR beta CDR3 regions from RNA transcripts. HTBI primers were employed in first-round RT-PCR, then a second-round multiplex PCR followed. TCRdb passed the multiplex PCR reads through MiXCR, listing each CDR3 protein once. Of roughly 300,000 distinct CDR3 sequences in the sample, roughly 15% were seen once. Source material: peripheral blood. The chain is built from TRBV20-1 and TRBJ2-7; tentative D call: TRBD2 (7 bases). The source of this sequence is an adult man with Graves' ophthalmopathy. CDR3 in amino acids: CSAPSLWGGFCEQYF. CDR3 DNA: TGCAGTGCCCCTTCCCTCTGGGGGGGCTTTTGCGAGCAGTACTTC.